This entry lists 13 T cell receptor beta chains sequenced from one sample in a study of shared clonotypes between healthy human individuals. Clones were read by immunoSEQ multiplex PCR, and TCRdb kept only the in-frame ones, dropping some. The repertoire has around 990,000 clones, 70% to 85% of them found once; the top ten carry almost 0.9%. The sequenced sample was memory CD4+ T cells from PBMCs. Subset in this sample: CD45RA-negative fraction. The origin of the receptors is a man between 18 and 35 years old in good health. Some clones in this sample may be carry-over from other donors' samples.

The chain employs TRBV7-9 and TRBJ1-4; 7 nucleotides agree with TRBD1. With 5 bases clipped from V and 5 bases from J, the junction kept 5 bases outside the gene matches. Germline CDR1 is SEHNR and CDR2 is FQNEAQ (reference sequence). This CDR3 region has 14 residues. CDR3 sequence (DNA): TGTGCCAGCAGCCAAGGACAGGTGAATGAAAAACTGTTTTTT. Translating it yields CASSQGQVNEKLFF.

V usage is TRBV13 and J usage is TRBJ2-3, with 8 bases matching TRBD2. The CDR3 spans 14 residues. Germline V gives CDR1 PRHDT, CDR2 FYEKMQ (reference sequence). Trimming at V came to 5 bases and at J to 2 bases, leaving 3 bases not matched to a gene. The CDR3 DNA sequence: TGTGCCAGCAGCCCCGGGGGGGTCACAGATACGCAGTATTTT. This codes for CASSPGGVTDTQYF.

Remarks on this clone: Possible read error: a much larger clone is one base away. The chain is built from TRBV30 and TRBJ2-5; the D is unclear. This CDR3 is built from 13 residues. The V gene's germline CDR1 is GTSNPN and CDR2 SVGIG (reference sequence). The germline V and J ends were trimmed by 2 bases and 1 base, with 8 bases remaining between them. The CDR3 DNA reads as TGTGCCTGGAGTCACCGGAGCCAAGAGACCCAGTACTTC. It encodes CAWSHRSQETQYF.

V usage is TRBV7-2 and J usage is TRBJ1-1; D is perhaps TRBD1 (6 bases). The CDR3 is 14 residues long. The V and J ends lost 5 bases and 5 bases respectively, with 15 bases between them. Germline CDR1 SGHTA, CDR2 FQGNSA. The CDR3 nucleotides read TGTGCCAGCAGCCCACCAGGGGTTCGGACTGAAGCTTTCTTT. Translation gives CASSPPGVRTEAFF.

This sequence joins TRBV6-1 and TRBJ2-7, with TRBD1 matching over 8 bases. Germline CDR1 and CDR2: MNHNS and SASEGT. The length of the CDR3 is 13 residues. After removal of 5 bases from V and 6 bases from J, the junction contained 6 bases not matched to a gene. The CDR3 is CASSPRTGLEQYF. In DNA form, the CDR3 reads TGTGCCAGCAGTCCTAGGACAGGGCTCGAGCAGTACTTC.

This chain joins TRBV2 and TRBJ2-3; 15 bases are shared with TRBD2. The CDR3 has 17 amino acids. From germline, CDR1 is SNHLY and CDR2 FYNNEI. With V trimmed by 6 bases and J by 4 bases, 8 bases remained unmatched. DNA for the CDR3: TGTGCCAGCAGGAGGGGACTAGCGGGAGGTTTGGCAGATACGCAGTATTTT. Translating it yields CASRRGLAGGLADTQYF.

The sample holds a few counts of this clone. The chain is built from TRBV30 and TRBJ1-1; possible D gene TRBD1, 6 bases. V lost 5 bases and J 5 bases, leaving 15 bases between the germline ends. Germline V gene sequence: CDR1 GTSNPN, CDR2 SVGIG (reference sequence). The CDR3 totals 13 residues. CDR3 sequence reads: CAWAGGRYTEAFF. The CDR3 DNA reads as TGTGCCTGGGCGGGGGGCCGGTATACTGAAGCTTTCTTT.

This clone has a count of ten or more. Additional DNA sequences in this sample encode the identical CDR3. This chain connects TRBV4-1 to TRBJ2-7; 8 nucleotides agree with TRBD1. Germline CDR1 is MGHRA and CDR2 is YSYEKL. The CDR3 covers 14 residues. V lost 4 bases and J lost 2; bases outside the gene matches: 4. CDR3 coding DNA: TGCGCCAGCAGCCTCGGACAGGGCCCCTACGAGCAGTACTTC. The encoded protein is CASSLGQGPYEQYF.

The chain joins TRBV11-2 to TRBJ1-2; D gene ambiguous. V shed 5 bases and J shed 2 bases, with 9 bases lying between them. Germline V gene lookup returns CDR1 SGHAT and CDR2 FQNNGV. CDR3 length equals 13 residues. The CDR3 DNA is TGTGCCAGCAGCCAAAACAGAAACTATGGCTACACCTTC. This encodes CASSQNRNYGYTF.

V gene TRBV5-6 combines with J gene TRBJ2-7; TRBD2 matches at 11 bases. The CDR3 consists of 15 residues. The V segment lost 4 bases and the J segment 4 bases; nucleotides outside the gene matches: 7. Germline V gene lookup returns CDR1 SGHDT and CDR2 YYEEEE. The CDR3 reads CASSITSGSSYEQYF. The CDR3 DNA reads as TGTGCCAGCAGCATAACTAGCGGGAGTTCGTACGAGCAGTACTTC.

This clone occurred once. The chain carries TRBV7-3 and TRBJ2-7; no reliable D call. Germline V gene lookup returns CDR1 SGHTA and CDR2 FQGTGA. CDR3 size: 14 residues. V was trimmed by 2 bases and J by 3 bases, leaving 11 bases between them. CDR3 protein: CASSLGRFVYEQYF. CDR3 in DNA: TGTGCCAGCAGCTTAGGAAGGTTCGTCTACGAGCAGTACTTC.

CDR3 DNA: TGTGCCAGCAGCAGACTAGCGGGAGGGATCGATGAGCAGTTCTTC. It encodes CASSRLAGGIDEQFF. V and J are TRBV7-2 and TRBJ2-1, with TRBD2 identical over 14 bases. CDR1 SGHTA and CDR2 FQGNSA come from the germline V gene. J was trimmed by 8 bases and V by 5 bases; bases with no gene match: 5. This CDR3 comprises 15 residues.

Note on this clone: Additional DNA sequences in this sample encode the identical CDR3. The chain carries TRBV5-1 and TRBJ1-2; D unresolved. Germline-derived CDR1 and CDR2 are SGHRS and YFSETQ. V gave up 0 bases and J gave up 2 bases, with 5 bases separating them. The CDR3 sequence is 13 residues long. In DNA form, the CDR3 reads TGCGCCAGCAGCTTGGACGGAAACTATGGCTACACCTTC. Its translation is CASSLDGNYGYTF.